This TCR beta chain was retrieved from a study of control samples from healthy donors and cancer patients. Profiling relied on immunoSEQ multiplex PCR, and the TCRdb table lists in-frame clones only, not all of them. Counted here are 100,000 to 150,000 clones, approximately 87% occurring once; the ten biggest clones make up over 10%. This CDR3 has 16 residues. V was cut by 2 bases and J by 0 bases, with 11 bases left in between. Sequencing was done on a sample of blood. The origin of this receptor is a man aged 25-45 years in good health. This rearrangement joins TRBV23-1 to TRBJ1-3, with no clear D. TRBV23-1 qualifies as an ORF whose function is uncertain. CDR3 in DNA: TGCGCCAGCAGTCAAAGCACAGCCCCCTCTGGAAACACCATATATTTT. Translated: CASSQSTAPSGNTIYF.